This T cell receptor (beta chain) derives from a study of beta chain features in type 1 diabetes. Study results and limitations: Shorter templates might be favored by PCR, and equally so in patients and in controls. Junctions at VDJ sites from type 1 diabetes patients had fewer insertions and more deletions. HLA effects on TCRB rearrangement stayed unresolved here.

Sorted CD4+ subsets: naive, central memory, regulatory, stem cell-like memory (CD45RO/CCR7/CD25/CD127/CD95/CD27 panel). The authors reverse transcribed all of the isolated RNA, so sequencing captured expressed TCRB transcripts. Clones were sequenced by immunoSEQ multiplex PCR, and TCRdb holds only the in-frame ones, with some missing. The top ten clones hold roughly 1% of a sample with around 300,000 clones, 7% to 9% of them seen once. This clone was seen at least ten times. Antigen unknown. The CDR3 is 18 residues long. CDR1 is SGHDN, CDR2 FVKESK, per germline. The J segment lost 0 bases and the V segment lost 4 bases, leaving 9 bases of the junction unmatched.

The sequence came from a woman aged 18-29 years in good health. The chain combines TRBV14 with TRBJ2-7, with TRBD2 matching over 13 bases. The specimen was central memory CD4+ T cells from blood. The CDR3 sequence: CASSLPGLAGRGSYEQYF. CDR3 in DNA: TGTGCCAGCAGCCTTCCGGGACTAGCGGGAAGAGGCTCCTACGAGCAGTACTTC. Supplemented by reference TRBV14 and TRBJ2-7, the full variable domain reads EAGVTQFPSHSVIEKGQTVTLRCDPISGHDNLYWYRRVMGKEIKFLLHFVKESKQDESGMPNNRFLAERTGGTYSTLKVQPAELEDSGVYFCASSLPGLAGRGSYEQYFGPGTRLTVT.